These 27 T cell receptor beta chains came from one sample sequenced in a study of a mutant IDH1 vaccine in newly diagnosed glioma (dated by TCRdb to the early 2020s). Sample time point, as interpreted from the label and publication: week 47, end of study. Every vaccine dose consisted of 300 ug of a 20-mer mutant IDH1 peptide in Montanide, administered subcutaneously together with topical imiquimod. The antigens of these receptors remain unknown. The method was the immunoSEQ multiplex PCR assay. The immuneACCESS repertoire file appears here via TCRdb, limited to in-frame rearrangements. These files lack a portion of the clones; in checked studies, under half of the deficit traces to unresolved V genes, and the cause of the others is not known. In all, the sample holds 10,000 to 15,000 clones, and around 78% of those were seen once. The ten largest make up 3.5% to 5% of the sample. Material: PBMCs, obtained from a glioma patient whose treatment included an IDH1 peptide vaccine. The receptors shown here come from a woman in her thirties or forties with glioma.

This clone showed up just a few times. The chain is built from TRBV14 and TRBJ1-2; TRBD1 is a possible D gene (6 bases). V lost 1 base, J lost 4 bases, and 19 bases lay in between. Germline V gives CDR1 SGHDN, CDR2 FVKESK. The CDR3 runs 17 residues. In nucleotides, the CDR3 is TGTGCCAGCAGCCAAGGGGTAGGCGGAGGGGGTTCCTATGGCTACACCTTC. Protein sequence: CASSQGVGGGGSYGYTF.

The CDR3 DNA is TGCAGCGTTGAAGGGTCCCCGGGACAGGGGTATGAAAAACTGTTTTTT. Its translation: CSVEGSPGQGYEKLFF. This chain joins TRBV29-1 and TRBJ1-4; 10 bases fit TRBD1. The CDR3 loop spans 16 amino acids. The junction had 8 bases not matched to a gene; V was cut back by 1 base and J by 6 bases. The germline V gene encodes CDR1 SQVTM and CDR2 ANQGSEA.

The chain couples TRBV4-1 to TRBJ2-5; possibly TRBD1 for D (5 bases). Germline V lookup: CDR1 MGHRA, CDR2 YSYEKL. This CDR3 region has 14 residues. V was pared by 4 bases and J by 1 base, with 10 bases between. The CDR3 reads CASSLTVLQETQYF. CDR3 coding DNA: TGCGCCAGCAGCCTGACAGTGCTCCAAGAGACCCAGTACTTC.

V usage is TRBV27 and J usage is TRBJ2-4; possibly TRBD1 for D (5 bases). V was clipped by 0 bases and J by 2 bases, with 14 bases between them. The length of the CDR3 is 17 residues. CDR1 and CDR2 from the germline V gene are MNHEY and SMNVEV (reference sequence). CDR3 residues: CASSLSPYGAPKNIQYF. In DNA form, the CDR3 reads TGTGCCAGCAGTTTATCCCCCTATGGGGCTCCCAAAAACATTCAGTACTTC.

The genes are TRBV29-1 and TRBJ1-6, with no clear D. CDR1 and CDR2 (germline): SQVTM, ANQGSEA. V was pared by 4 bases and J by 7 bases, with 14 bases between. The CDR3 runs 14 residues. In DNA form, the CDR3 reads TGCAGCGTTGGGGTAGAGGGCAAGAATTCACCCCTCCACTTT. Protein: CSVGVEGKNSPLHF. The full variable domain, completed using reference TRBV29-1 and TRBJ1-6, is SAVISQKPSRDICQRGTSLTIQCQVDSQVTMMFWYRQQPGQSLTLIATANQGSEATYESGFVIDKFPISRPNLTFSTLTVSNMSPEDSSIYLCSVGVEGKNSPLHFGNGTRLTVT.

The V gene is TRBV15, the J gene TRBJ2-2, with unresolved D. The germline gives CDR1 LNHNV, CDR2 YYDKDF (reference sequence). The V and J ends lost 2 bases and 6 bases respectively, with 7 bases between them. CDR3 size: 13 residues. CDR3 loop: CATSRRNAGELFF. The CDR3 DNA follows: TGTGCCACCAGCAGACGGAATGCCGGGGAGCTGTTTTTT.

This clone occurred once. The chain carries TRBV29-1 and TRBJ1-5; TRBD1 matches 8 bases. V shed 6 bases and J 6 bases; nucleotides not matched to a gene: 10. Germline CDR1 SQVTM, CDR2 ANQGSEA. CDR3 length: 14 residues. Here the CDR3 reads CSVRQQGAGQPQHF. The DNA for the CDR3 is TGCAGCGTCCGCCAGCAGGGGGCGGGTCAGCCCCAGCATTTT.

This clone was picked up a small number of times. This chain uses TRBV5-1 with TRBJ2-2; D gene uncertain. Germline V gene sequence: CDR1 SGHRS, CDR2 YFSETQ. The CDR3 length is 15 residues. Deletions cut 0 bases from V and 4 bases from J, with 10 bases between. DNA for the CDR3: TGCGCCAGCAGCTTGGCCGAGCTACCCACCGGGGAGCTGTTTTTT. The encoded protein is CASSLAELPTGELFF.

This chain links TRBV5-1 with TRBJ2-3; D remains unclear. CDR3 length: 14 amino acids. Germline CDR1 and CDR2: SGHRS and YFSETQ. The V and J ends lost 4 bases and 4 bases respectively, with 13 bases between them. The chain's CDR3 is CASSQETSADTQYF. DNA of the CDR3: TGCGCCAGCAGCCAAGAGACGAGCGCAGATACGCAGTATTTT.

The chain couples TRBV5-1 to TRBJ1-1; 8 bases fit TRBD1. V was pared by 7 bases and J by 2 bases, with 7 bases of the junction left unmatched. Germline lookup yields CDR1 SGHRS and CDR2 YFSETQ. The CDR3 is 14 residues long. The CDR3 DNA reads TGCGCCAGCGGAAACGACAGGGGAAACACTGAAGCTTTCTTT. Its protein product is CASGNDRGNTEAFF.

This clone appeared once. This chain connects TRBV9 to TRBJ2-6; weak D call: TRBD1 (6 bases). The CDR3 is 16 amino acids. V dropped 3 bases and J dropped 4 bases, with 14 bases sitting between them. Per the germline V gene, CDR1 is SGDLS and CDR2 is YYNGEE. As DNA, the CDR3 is TGTGCCAGCAGCGCCACTCAGGGGTCAGGGGCCAACGTCCTGACTTTC. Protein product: CASSATQGSGANVLTF.

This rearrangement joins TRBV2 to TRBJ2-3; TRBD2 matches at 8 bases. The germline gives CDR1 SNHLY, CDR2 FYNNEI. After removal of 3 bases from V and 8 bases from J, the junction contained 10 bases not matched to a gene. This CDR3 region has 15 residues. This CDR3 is CASSEGSGISGTQYF. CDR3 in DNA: TGTGCCAGCAGTGAGGGTAGCGGGATATCGGGTACGCAGTATTTT.

CDR3 in DNA: TGTGCCAGCAGCTTCCGCGTGTTAGGGGCCATTGAGCAGTTCTTC. It encodes CASSFRVLGAIEQFF. The chain joins TRBV7-8 to TRBJ2-1, with D possibly matching TRBD1 (5 bases). The ends were cut back, 3 bases at V and 9 bases at J, with 18 bases in the middle. Germline CDR1 reads SGHVS; CDR2 reads FQNEAQ. CDR3 length: 15 residues.

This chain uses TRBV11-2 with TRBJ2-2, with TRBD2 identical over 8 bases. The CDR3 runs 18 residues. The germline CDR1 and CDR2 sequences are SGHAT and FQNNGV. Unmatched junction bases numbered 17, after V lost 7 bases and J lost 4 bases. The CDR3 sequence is CASTKKTLAGSRTGELFF. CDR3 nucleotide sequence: TGTGCCAGCACCAAAAAGACTTTAGCGGGGAGCCGCACCGGGGAGCTGTTTTTT.

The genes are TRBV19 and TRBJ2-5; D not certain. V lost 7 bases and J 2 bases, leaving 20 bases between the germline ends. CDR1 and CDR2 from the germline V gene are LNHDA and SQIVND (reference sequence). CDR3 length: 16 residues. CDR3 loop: CASNGRWSAEQETQYF. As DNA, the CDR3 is TGTGCCAGTAACGGAAGGTGGTCGGCAGAACAAGAGACCCAGTACTTC.

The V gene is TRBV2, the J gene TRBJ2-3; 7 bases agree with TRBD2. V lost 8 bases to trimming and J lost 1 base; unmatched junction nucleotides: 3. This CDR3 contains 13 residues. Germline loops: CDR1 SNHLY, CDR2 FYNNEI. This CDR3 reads CASGREGTDTQYF. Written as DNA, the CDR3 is TGTGCCAGCGGGAGGGAGGGCACAGATACGCAGTATTTT.

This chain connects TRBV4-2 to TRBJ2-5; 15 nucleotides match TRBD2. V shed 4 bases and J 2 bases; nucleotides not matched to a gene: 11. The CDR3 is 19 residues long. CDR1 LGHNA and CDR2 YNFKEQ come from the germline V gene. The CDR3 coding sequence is TGTGCCAGCAGCCGCGGAGACCCGGGACTAGCGGGGGGACAAGAGACCCAGTACTTC. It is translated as CASSRGDPGLAGGQETQYF.

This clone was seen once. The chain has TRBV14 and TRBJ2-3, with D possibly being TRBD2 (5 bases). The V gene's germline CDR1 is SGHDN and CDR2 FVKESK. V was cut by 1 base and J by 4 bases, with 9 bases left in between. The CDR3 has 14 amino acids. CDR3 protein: CASSQVGRSDTQYF. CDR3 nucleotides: TGTGCCAGCAGCCAAGTGGGGAGATCAGATACGCAGTATTTT. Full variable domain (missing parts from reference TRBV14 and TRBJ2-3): EAGVTQFPSHSVIEKGQTVTLRCDPISGHDNLYWYRRVMGKEIKFLLHFVKESKQDESGMPNNRFLAERTGGTYSTLKVQPAELEDSGVYFCASSQVGRSDTQYFGPGTRLTVL.

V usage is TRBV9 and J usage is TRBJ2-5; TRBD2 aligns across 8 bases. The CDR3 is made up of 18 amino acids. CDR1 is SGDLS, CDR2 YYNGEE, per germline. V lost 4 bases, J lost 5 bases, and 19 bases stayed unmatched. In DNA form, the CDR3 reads TGTGCCAGCAGCCGACCGCGGGCGGGGGCCCCGGGGGGGGAGACCCAGTACTTC. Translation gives CASSRPRAGAPGGETQYF.

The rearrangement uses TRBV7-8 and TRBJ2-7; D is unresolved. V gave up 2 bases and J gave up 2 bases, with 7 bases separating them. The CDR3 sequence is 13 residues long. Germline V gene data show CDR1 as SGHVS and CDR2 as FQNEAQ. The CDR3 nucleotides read TGTGCCAGCAGCTTACTGTTAGCCTACGAGCAGTACTTC. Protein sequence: CASSLLLAYEQYF.

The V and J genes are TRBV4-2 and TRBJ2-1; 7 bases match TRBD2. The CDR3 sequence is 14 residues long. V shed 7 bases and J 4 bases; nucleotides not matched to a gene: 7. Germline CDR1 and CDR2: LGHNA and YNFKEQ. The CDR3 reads CASNEGGGYNEQFF. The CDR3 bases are TGTGCCAGCAACGAGGGCGGGGGTTACAATGAGCAGTTCTTC.

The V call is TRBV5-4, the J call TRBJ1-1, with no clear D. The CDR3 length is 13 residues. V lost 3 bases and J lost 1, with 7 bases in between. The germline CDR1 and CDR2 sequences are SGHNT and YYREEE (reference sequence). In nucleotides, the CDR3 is TGTGCCAGCAGCTCCTTCGCGAACACTGAAGCTTTCTTT. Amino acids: CASSSFANTEAFF.

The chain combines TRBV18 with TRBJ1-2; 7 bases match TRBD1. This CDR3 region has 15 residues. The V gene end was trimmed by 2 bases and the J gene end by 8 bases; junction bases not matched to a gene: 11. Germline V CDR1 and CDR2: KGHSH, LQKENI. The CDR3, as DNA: TGTGCCAGCTCACCAGAGGCCCTGACAGGGCACGGCTACACCTTC. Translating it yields CASSPEALTGHGYTF.

The CDR3 DNA reads TGCGCCAGCAGCTTGCGGCAGCCAACTAATGAAAAACTGTTTTTT. This translates into CASSLRQPTNEKLFF. The rearrangement uses TRBV5-1 and TRBJ1-4; D uncertain. The ends were cut back, 1 base at V and 0 bases at J, with 7 bases in the middle. The CDR3 loop spans 15 amino acids. Germline lookup yields CDR1 SGHRS and CDR2 YFSETQ.

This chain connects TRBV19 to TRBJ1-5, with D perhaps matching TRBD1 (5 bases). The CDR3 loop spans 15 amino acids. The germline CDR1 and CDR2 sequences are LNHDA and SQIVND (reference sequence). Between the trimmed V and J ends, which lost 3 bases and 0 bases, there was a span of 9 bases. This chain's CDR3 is CASSIAGVSNQPQHF. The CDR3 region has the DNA TGTGCCAGTAGTATTGCGGGGGTTAGCAATCAGCCCCAGCATTTT.

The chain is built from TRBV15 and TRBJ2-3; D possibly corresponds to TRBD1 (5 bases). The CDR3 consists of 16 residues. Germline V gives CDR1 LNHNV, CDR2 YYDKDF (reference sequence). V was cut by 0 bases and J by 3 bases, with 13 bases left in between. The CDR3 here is CATSRDKQGDTDTQYF. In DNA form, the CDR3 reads TGTGCCACCAGCAGAGATAAGCAGGGCGATACAGATACGCAGTATTTT.

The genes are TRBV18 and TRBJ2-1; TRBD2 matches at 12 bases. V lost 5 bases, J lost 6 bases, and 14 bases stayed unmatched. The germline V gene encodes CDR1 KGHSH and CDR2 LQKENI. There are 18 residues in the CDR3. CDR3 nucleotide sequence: TGTGCCAGCTCAGCGCCACTTACGCCTAGCGGGAGGGTCAATGAGCAGTTCTTC. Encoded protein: CASSAPLTPSGRVNEQFF.